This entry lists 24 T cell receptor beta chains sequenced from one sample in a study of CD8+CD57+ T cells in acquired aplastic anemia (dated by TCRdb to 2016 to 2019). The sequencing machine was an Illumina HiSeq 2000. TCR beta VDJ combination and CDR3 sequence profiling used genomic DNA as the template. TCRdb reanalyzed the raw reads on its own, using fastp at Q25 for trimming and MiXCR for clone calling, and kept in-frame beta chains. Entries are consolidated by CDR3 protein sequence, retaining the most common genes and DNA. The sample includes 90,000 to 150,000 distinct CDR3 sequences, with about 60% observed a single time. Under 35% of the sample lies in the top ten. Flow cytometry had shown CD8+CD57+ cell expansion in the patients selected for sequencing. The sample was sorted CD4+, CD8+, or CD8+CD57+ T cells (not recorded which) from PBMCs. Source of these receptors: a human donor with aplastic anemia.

The CDR3 DNA follows: TGCGCCAGCAGCTTGGTGGACCCCCCGAGTTACGAGCAGTACTTC. It encodes CASSLVDPPSYEQYF. The chain uses TRBV5-1 and TRBJ2-7; no firm D call. V was shortened by 0 bases and J by 4 bases, with 14 bases between the two germline ends. From germline, CDR1 is SGHRS and CDR2 YFSETQ. The CDR3 sequence is 15 residues long.

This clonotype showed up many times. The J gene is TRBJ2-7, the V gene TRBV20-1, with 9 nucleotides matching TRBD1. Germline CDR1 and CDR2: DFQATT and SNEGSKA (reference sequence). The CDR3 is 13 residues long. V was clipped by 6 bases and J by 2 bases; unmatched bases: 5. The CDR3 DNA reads TGCAGTGCAGAGACAGGGGGTACCTACGAGCAGTACTTC. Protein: CSAETGGTYEQYF.

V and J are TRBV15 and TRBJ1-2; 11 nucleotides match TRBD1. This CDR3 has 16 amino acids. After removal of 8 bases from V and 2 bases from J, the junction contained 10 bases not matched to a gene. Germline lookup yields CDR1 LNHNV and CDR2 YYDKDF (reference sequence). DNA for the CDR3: TGTGCCACCGGATCCACGCGGACAGGGGGCAACTATGGCTACACCTTC. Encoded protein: CATGSTRTGGNYGYTF.

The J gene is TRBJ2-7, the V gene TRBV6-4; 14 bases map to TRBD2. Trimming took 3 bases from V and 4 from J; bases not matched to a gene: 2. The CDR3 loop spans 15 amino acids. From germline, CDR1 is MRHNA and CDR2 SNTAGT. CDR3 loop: CASSEGTSGSYEQYF. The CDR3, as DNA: TGTGCCAGCAGTGAAGGGACTAGCGGGAGTTACGAGCAGTACTTC.

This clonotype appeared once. CDR3 amino acids: CASSPETSGETQYF. In nucleotides, the CDR3 is TGTGCCAGCAGCCCAGAGACTAGCGGAGAGACCCAGTACTTC. This chain connects TRBV7-7 to TRBJ2-5; 9 bases align to TRBD2. The junction had 5 bases not matched to a gene; V was cut back by 5 bases and J by 4 bases. Germline CDR1 and CDR2: SSHAT and FNYEAQ (reference sequence). CDR3 length: 14 amino acids.

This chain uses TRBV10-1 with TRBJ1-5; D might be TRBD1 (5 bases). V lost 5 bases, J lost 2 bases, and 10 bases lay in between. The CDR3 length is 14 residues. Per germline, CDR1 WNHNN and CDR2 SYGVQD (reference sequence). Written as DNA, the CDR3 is TGCGCCAGCAGTTCGGACACTGGCAATCAGCCCCAGCATTTT. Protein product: CASSSDTGNQPQHF.

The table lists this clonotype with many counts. The DNA for the CDR3 is TGTGCCACCAGTGGATTGGGGACCTACGAGCAGTACTTC. This gives the protein CATSGLGTYEQYF. This chain links TRBV24-1 with TRBJ2-7; no reliable D call. Trimming cost V 5 bases and J 2 bases, with 9 bases left between them. The CDR3 consists of 13 residues. CDR1 KGHDR and CDR2 SFDVKD come from the germline V gene.

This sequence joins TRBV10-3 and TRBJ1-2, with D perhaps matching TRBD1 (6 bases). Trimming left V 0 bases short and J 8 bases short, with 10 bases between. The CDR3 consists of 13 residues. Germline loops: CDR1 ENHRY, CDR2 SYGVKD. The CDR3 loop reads CAISESRGDGYTF. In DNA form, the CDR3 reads TGTGCCATCAGTGAGTCGAGGGGGGACGGCTACACCTTC.

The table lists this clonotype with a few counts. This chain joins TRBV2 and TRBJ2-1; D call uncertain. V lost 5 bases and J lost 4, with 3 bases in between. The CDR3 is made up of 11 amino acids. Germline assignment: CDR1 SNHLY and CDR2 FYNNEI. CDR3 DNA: TGTGCCAGCAGTTTTTACAATGAGCAGTTCTTC. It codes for CASSFYNEQFF.

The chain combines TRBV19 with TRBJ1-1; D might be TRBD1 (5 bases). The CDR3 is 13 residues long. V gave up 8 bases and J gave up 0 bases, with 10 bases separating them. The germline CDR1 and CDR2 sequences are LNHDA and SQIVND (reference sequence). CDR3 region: CASGSTVNTEAFF. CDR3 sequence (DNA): TGTGCCAGTGGCTCGACAGTGAACACTGAAGCTTTCTTT. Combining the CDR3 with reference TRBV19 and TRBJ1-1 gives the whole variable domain DGGITQSPKYLFRKEGQNVTLSCEQNLNHDAMYWYRQDPGQGLRLIYYSQIVNDFQKGDIAEGYSVSREKKESFPLTVTSAQKNPTAFYLCASGSTVNTEAFFGQGTRLTVV.

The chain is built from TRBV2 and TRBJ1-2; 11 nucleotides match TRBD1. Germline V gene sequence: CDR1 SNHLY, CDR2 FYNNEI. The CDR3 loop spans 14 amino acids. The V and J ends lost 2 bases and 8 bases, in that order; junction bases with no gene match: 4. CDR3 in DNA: TGTGCCAGCAGTGAATCGGGACAGGGGGAGGGCTACACCTTC. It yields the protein CASSESGQGEGYTF.

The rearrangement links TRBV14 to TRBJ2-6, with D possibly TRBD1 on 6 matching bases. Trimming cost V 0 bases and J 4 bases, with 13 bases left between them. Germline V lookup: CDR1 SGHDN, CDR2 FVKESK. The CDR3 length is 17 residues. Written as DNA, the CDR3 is TGTGCCAGCAGCCAAGAAAGTTGGGGGACAGGGGCCAACGTCCTGACTTTC. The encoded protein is CASSQESWGTGANVLTF. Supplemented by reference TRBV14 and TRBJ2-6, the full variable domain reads EAGVTQFPSHSVIEKGQTVTLRCDPISGHDNLYWYRRVMGKEIKFLLHFVKESKQDESGMPNNRFLAERTGGTYSTLKVQPAELEDSGVYFCASSQESWGTGANVLTFGAGSRLTVL.

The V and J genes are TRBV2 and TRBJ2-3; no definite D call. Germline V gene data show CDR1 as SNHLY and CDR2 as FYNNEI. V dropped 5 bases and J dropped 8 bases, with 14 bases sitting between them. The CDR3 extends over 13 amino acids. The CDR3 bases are TGTGCCAGCAGTCCTAATCGCCGAGGTACGCAGTATTTT. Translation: CASSPNRRGTQYF.

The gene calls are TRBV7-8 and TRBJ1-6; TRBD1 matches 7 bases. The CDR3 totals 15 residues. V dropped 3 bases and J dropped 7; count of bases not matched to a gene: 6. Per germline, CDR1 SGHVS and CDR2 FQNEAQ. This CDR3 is CASSFTGDDNSPLHF. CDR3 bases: TGTGCCAGCAGCTTTACAGGGGATGACAATTCACCCCTCCACTTT.

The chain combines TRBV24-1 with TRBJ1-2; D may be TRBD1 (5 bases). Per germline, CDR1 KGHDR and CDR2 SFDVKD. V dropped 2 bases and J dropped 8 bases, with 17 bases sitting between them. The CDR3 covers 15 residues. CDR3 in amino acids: CATSDSTPSRGGYTF. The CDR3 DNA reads TGTGCCACCAGTGATTCGACCCCTTCTAGGGGAGGCTACACCTTC.

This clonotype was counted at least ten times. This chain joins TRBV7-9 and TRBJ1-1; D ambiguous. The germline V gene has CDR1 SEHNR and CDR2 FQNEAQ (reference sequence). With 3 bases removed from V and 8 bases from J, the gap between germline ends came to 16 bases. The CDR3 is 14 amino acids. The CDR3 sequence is CASSFGIGIREAFF. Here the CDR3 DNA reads TGTGCCAGCAGCTTCGGGATAGGGATACGCGAAGCTTTCTTT.

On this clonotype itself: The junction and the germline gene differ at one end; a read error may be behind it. Here the CDR3 reads CASGESTASGRWETQYF. DNA for the CDR3: TGCGCCAGCGGTGAGTCGACGGCTAGCGGGAGGTGGGAGACCCAGTACTTC. This chain links TRBV10-1 with TRBJ2-5; TRBD2 matches 11 bases. The CDR3 spans 17 residues. Germline V gene lookup returns CDR1 WNHNN and CDR2 SYGVQD (reference sequence).

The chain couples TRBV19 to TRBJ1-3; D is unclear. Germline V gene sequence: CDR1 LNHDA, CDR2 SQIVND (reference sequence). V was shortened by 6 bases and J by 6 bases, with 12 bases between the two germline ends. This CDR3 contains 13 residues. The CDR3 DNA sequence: TGTGCCAGTAGCGGGATCGACCAAAACACCATATATTTT. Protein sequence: CASSGIDQNTIYF.

The CDR3 DNA follows: TGTGCCAGCAGCCTCTCCGTGGACGAGCAGTACTTC. This encodes CASSLSVDEQYF. The J gene is TRBJ2-7, the V gene TRBV7-2; D unclear. V was shortened by 5 bases and J by 5 bases, with 10 bases between the two germline ends. The V gene's germline CDR1 is SGHTA and CDR2 FQGNSA. The CDR3 totals 12 residues.

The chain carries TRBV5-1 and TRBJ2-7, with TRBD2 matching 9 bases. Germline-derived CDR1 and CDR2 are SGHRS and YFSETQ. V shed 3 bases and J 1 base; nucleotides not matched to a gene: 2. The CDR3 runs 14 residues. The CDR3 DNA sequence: TGCGCCAGCAGCTGGGCGGGGGGGTCCTACGAGCAGTACTTC. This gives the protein CASSWAGGSYEQYF.

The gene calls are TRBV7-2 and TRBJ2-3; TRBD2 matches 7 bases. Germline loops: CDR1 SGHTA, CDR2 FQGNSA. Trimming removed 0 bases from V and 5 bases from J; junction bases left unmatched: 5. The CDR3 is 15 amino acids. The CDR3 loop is CASSLARSGGDTQYF. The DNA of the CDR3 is TGTGCCAGCAGCTTAGCGCGGTCGGGGGGAGATACGCAGTATTTT.

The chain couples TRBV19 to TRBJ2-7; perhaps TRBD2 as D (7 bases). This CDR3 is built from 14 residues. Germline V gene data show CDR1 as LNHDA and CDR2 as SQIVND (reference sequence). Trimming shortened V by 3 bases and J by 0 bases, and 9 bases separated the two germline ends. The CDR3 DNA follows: TGTGCCAGTAGTATCGGGGGGCTCTCCTACGAGCAGTACTTC. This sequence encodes CASSIGGLSYEQYF.

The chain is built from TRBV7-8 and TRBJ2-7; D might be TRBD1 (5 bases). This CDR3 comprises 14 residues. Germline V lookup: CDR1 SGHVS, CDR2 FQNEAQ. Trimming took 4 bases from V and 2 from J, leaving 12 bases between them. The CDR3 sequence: CASSSPWGTYEQYF. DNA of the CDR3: TGTGCCAGCAGCTCTCCCTGGGGCACCTACGAGCAGTACTTC.

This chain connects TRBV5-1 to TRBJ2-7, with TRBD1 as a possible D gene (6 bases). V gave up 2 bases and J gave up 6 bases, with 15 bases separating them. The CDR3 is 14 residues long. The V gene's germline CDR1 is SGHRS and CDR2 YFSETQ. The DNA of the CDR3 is TGCGCCAGCAGCTTTCGGAACAGGGCAAGCGAGCAGTACTTC. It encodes CASSFRNRASEQYF.